The 32 T cell receptor beta chains listed next were all sequenced from one sample in a study of blood T cell dynamics during melanoma immunotherapy. Time point here: week 3, after first cycle of checkpoint inhibitor. Sequencing used immunoSEQ multiplex PCR; TCRdb keeps in-frame clones, though not all of them. This table has roughly 29,000 clones, roughly 83% appearing once. The source material was blood, sampled from a patient treated with checkpoint blockade. Every receptor here comes from a human donor with melanoma.

The V call is TRBV10-3, the J call TRBJ2-7; the match to TRBD1 covers 7 bases. The junction had 4 bases not matched to a gene; V was cut back by 2 bases and J by 3 bases. This CDR3 has 14 residues. From germline, CDR1 is ENHRY and CDR2 SYGVKD. DNA for the CDR3: TGTGCCATCAGTGAGAGGACAGGCAACTACGAGCAGTACTTC. It translates to CAISERTGNYEQYF.

This clone has a handful of counts. The chain links TRBV7-9 to TRBJ2-5, with 11 bases that match TRBD1. The CDR3 is made up of 15 amino acids. Germline V lookup: CDR1 SEHNR, CDR2 FQNEAQ (reference sequence). V lost 5 bases, J lost 2 bases, and 4 bases stayed unmatched. This chain's CDR3 is CASSQGDRGQETQYF. Written as DNA, the CDR3 is TGTGCCAGCAGCCAAGGGGACAGGGGGCAAGAGACCCAGTACTTC.

A few counts support this clone. V is TRBV7-9 and J is TRBJ1-6; D unclear. The germline gives CDR1 SEHNR, CDR2 FQNEAQ (reference sequence). The CDR3 loop spans 15 amino acids. Trimming shortened V by 5 bases and J by 8 bases, and 16 bases separated the two germline ends. CDR3 nucleotides: TGTGCCAGCAGCAATATAAAACGGGCCGATTCACCCCTCCACTTT. This sequence encodes CASSNIKRADSPLHF.

V is TRBV5-1 and J is TRBJ1-1, with TRBD1 as a possible D gene (6 bases). Germline lookup yields CDR1 SGHRS and CDR2 YFSETQ. Trimming left V 1 base short and J 1 base short, with 8 bases between. The CDR3 totals 14 residues. The CDR3 loop is CASSLIGGNTEAFF. For the CDR3, the DNA is TGCGCCAGCAGCTTGATAGGGGGGAACACTGAAGCTTTCTTT.

The J gene is TRBJ1-4, the V gene TRBV4-2; the D is unclear. CDR3 length equals 12 residues. Germline V gene lookup returns CDR1 LGHNA and CDR2 YNFKEQ. Between the trimmed V and J ends, which lost 5 bases and 7 bases, there was a span of 8 bases. CDR3 DNA sequence: TGTGCCAGCAGCGCCCTGTCTGAAAAACTGTTTTTT. Its translation: CASSALSEKLFF.

The CDR3, as DNA: TGCAGCGTTGAAAGGGCTAGCGGGGAGACCCAGTACTTC. The encoded protein is CSVERASGETQYF. The V call is TRBV29-1, the J call TRBJ2-5; the match to TRBD2 covers 8 bases. This CDR3 contains 13 residues. The ends lost 2 bases at V and 5 bases at J; junction bases unmatched: 4. Germline V gene lookup returns CDR1 SQVTM and CDR2 ANQGSEA. The full variable domain, with the rest looked up from reference TRBV29-1 and TRBJ2-5, is SAVISQKPSRDICQRGTSLTIQCQVDSQVTMMFWYRQQPGQSLTLIATANQGSEATYESGFVIDKFPISRPNLTFSTLTVSNMSPEDSSIYLCSVERASGETQYFGPGTRLLVL.

As concerns this clone: The sample contains more than one DNA sequence encoding this CDR3. The rearrangement uses TRBV28 and TRBJ1-3, with a possible D match to TRBD1 (6 bases). Germline assignment: CDR1 MDHEN and CDR2 SYDVKM. Trimming pared 1 base from V and 4 bases from J, leaving 8 bases between. The CDR3 length is 14 residues. The CDR3 here is CASSLSGAGNTIYF. For the CDR3, the DNA is TGTGCCAGCAGTTTATCGGGGGCGGGAAACACCATATATTTT.

The gene calls are TRBV19 and TRBJ2-7; 13 bases align to TRBD2. V dropped 5 bases and J dropped 0; count of bases not matched to a gene: 7. CDR3 length equals 17 residues. The germline CDR1 and CDR2 sequences are LNHDA and SQIVND (reference sequence). Here the CDR3 DNA reads TGTGCCAGTAGTTCTCCTGGGACTAGCGGGAACTCCTACGAGCAGTACTTC. Translation gives CASSSPGTSGNSYEQYF.

The J gene is TRBJ1-2, the V gene TRBV19; no definite D call. Between the trimmed V and J ends, which lost 0 bases and 7 bases, there was a span of 9 bases. The CDR3 runs 13 residues. Per the germline V gene, CDR1 is LNHDA and CDR2 is SQIVND (reference sequence). In DNA, the CDR3 is TGTGCCAGTAGTATAGATGTCGGACTTGGCTACACCTTC. Its protein is CASSIDVGLGYTF.

The genes are TRBV2 and TRBJ2-5; D perhaps matches TRBD2 (7 bases). The CDR3 runs to 13 residues. Deletions cut 5 bases from V and 5 bases from J, with 12 bases between. The germline V gene encodes CDR1 SNHLY and CDR2 FYNNEI. CDR3 sequence reads: CASSLGGRETQYF. The CDR3, as DNA: TGTGCCAGCAGTCTGGGGGGGCGCGAGACCCAGTACTTC.

The rearrangement uses TRBV19 and TRBJ2-5; the match to TRBD2 covers 8 bases. The germline V gene encodes CDR1 LNHDA and CDR2 SQIVND (reference sequence). J lost 4 bases, V lost 1 base, and 5 bases had no gene match. This CDR3 has 15 amino acids. The CDR3 protein is CASSIGSGSRETQYF. As DNA, the CDR3 is TGTGCCAGTAGTATAGGGAGCGGGAGTCGAGAGACCCAGTACTTC.

This chain links TRBV10-2 with TRBJ2-5; TRBD1 agrees at 7 bases. With the DNA end fitting TRBJ2-7 better, the J assignment may be wrong. This CDR3 is 14 amino acids long. Germline V CDR1 and CDR2: WSHSY, SAAADI. The CDR3 loop reads CASSGGTANYEQYF. CDR3 sequence (DNA): TGCGCCAGCAGTGGTGGGACAGCAAACTACGAGCAGTACTTC.

Concerning this clone itself: It is likely a read error, because the conserved phenylalanine at the end of the CDR3 is missing. The CDR3 is CAGSNLDSGGYTS. In DNA form, the CDR3 reads TGTGCCGGCAGTAACCTTGACAGCGGCGGCTACACCTCC. The gene calls are TRBV7-9 and TRBJ1-2, with a weak D call TRBD1 (5 bases). Per germline, CDR1 SEHNR and CDR2 FQNEAQ (reference sequence). The CDR3 spans 13 residues.

The chain is built from TRBV14 and TRBJ2-7; 7 bases fit TRBD2. This CDR3 spans 14 amino acids. In germline, CDR1 is SGHDN, CDR2 FVKESK. V gave up 5 bases and J gave up 0 bases; unmatched junction bases: 4. The CDR3 DNA sequence: TGTGCCAGCAGCTGGGGGGGGTCCTCCTACGAGCAGTACTTC. Translating it yields CASSWGGSSYEQYF. Full variable domain (missing parts from reference TRBV14 and TRBJ2-7): EAGVTQFPSHSVIEKGQTVTLRCDPISGHDNLYWYRRVMGKEIKFLLHFVKESKQDESGMPNNRFLAERTGGTYSTLKVQPAELEDSGVYFCASSWGGSSYEQYFGPGTRLTVT.

The chain carries TRBV30 and TRBJ2-5, with 15 bases matching TRBD2. The germline CDR1 and CDR2 sequences are GTSNPN and SVGIG (reference sequence). CDR3 length: 17 residues. V trimming: 4 bases; J trimming: 4 bases; junction bases outside the gene matches: 10. The CDR3 sequence is CAWTRGTSGGYGETQYF. The DNA of the CDR3 is TGTGCCTGGACTCGAGGGACTAGCGGGGGGTATGGAGAGACCCAGTACTTC.

V is TRBV5-8 and J is TRBJ1-2, with TRBD1 matching 7 bases. Trimming took 4 bases from V and 4 from J; bases not matched to a gene: 13. The V gene's germline CDR1 is SGHTS and CDR2 YDEGEE. The CDR3 length is 16 residues. In DNA form, the CDR3 reads TGTGCCAGCAGCCGTCGATTAGTACAGGGGACCTATGGCTACACCTTC. It is translated as CASSRRLVQGTYGYTF.

The rearrangement joins TRBV7-2 to TRBJ2-1; TRBD2 aligns across 9 bases. V shed 4 bases and J 3 bases; nucleotides not matched to a gene: 4. Looked up from germline, CDR1 is SGHTA and CDR2 is FQGNSA. This CDR3 has 15 amino acids. DNA of the CDR3: TGTGCCAGCAGCTCGGGACTAGCAGACTACAATGAGCAGTTCTTC. Its protein is CASSSGLADYNEQFF.

Written as DNA, the CDR3 is TGTGCCAGCAGCCAAGAATGGGCGGGGGGGGTTACTAGCACAGATACGCAGTATTTT. It specifies CASSQEWAGGVTSTDTQYF. The gene calls are TRBV4-2 and TRBJ2-3; 9 bases are a match to TRBD2. J lost 0 bases, V lost 0 bases, and 10 bases had no gene match. There are 19 residues in the CDR3. Germline V lookup: CDR1 LGHNA, CDR2 YNFKEQ.

The chain combines TRBV2 with TRBJ2-5, with D tentatively TRBD2 (6 bases). CDR3 length equals 17 residues. Trimming pared 6 bases from V and 5 bases from J, leaving 25 bases between. In germline, CDR1 is SNHLY, CDR2 FYNNEI. The CDR3 here is CASSDPGPGDWRETQYF. In DNA, the CDR3 is TGTGCCAGCAGCGACCCCGGGCCGGGAGATTGGAGGGAGACCCAGTACTTC.

The V call is TRBV9, the J call TRBJ2-1; 11 bases line up with TRBD1. With V trimmed by 4 bases and J by 6 bases, 6 bases remained unmatched. The CDR3 is made up of 15 amino acids. Germline CDR1 and CDR2: SGDLS and YYNGEE. In DNA form, the CDR3 reads TGTGCCAGCAGCCCCGCCGGGACAGGGGGCAATGAGCAGTTCTTC. Protein sequence: CASSPAGTGGNEQFF.

The chain uses TRBV19 and TRBJ2-5; possibly TRBD1 or TRBD2 for D (5 bases each). Trimming shortened V by 5 bases and J by 1 base, and 14 bases separated the two germline ends. Per the germline V gene, CDR1 is LNHDA and CDR2 is SQIVND (reference sequence). The CDR3 extends over 15 amino acids. The CDR3 loop reads CASSAAGSGQETQYF. The DNA of the CDR3 is TGTGCCAGTAGTGCGGCAGGGAGCGGCCAAGAGACCCAGTACTTC.

V and J are TRBV5-1 and TRBJ2-4; perhaps TRBD2 as D (5 bases). CDR1 is SGHRS, CDR2 YFSETQ, per germline. Trimming stripped 3 bases from V and 0 bases from J, with 13 bases between. CDR3 size: 16 residues. The CDR3 DNA is TGCGCCAGCAGCTCGGACCCGGGGTTAGCCAAAAACATTCAGTACTTC. This gives the protein CASSSDPGLAKNIQYF.

The rearrangement links TRBV28 to TRBJ1-5, with D perhaps matching TRBD1 (5 bases). The length of the CDR3 is 12 residues. Germline-derived CDR1 and CDR2 are MDHEN and SYDVKM. V was trimmed by 3 bases and J by 9 bases, leaving 9 bases between them. The CDR3 nucleotides read TGTGCCAGCAGTTTCAGGGAAGGGCCCCAGCATTTT. It codes for CASSFREGPQHF.

This chain joins TRBV7-9 and TRBJ1-1; 7 nucleotides align to TRBD1. The CDR3 sequence is 13 residues long. CDR1 and CDR2 (germline): SEHNR, FQNEAQ (reference sequence). The ends lost 5 bases at V and 1 base at J; junction bases unmatched: 1. The CDR3 spells CASSRDRNTEAFF. For the CDR3, the DNA is TGTGCCAGCAGCCGGGACAGGAACACTGAAGCTTTCTTT. The full variable domain, rest sourced from reference TRBV7-9 and TRBJ1-1, is DTGVSQNPRHKITKRGQNVTFRCDPISEHNRLYWYRQTLGQGPEFLTYFQNEAQLEKSRLLSDRFSAERPKGSFSTLEIQRTEQGDSAMYLCASSRDRNTEAFFGQGTRLTVV.

The chain joins TRBV13 to TRBJ2-7; 12 positions agree with TRBD1. CDR1 PRHDT and CDR2 FYEKMQ come from the germline V gene (reference sequence). This CDR3 comprises 15 residues. V shed 5 bases, J shed 3 bases, and the junction held 5 bases outside the gene matches. The CDR3 region is CASSHGTGGGYEQYF. As DNA, the CDR3 is TGTGCCAGCAGCCATGGGACAGGGGGCGGCTACGAGCAGTACTTC.

The chain couples TRBV10-3 to TRBJ2-7, with a tentative D call TRBD1 (6 bases). Per the germline V gene, CDR1 is ENHRY and CDR2 is SYGVKD. The V gene lost 6 bases and the J gene lost 0 bases, with 9 bases spanning the gap. The CDR3 has 13 residues. The DNA for the CDR3 is TGTGCCATCAGACAGGGCGGCTCCTACGAGCAGTACTTC. It codes for CAIRQGGSYEQYF.

J is TRBJ2-3 and V is TRBV14; D ambiguous. This CDR3 spans 12 amino acids. V lost 0 bases and J lost 7, with 5 bases in between. Germline CDR1 and CDR2: SGHDN and FVKESK. The CDR3 protein is CASSQEGNTQYF. The CDR3 DNA reads as TGTGCCAGCAGCCAAGAAGGGAATACGCAGTATTTT. Variable domain in full (rest from reference TRBV14 and TRBJ2-3): EAGVTQFPSHSVIEKGQTVTLRCDPISGHDNLYWYRRVMGKEIKFLLHFVKESKQDESGMPNNRFLAERTGGTYSTLKVQPAELEDSGVYFCASSQEGNTQYFGPGTRLTVL.

V usage is TRBV6-5 and J usage is TRBJ1-2; unclear D gene. V lost 5 bases, J lost 2 bases, and 6 bases lay in between. The CDR3 extends over 12 amino acids. Germline V gives CDR1 MNHEY, CDR2 SVGAGI. The CDR3 reads CASSPGNYGYTF. CDR3 nucleotides: TGTGCCAGCAGTCCGGGGAACTATGGCTACACCTTC.

The V gene is TRBV4-3, the J gene TRBJ2-1; no clear D gene. The V end lost 0 bases, the J end lost 2 bases, and 14 bases lay between the germline ends. The CDR3 spans 17 residues. Germline V gene data show CDR1 as LGHNA and CDR2 as YSLEER. CDR3 amino acids: CASSQDLGRSPYNEQFF. CDR3 coding DNA: TGCGCCAGCAGCCAAGATCTGGGCAGAAGCCCCTACAATGAGCAGTTCTTC.

The genes are TRBV5-1 and TRBJ1-1; 9 positions match TRBD1. The trim removed 4 bases at V and 4 bases at J, leaving 5 bases unmatched. Per the germline V gene, CDR1 is SGHRS and CDR2 is YFSETQ. CDR3 length: 14 amino acids. The CDR3 coding sequence is TGCGCCAGCAGCCCGGACAGGGGTTTCACTGAAGCTTTCTTT. Its protein is CASSPDRGFTEAFF.

The chain combines TRBV19 with TRBJ2-3; D gene uncertain. CDR1 LNHDA and CDR2 SQIVND come from the germline V gene (reference sequence). The CDR3 totals 17 residues. V lost 0 bases to trimming and J lost 2 bases, with 15 bases between them. CDR3 in DNA: TGTGCCAGTAGTATAGATAAGAGAAGCAGGTCCACAGATACGCAGTATTTT. Residues: CASSIDKRSRSTDTQYF.

The V and J genes are TRBV7-2 and TRBJ1-2; 8 nucleotides match TRBD1. The germline V gene encodes CDR1 SGHTA and CDR2 FQGNSA. With 3 bases clipped from V and 4 bases from J, the junction kept 1 base outside the gene matches. The CDR3 sequence is 13 residues long. CDR3 coding DNA: TGTGCCAGCAGCTTGGACAGGGCCTATGGCTACACCTTC. Translation gives CASSLDRAYGYTF.